This is a list of T cell receptor beta chains from one sample in a study of T cells in Graves' hyperthyroidism and ophthalmopathy. One entry per CDR3 protein, called by TCRdb with MiXCR from the multiplex PCR reads. The sample has 450,000 to 500,000 distinct CDR3 sequences, about 22% seen once. Sequences were obtained from blood. The receptors originated from a woman in her 70s with Graves' ophthalmopathy. The CDR3 runs from the conserved cysteine through the conserved F or W. A D gene is named only where the DNA matches it firmly. Clone sizes are given selectively: once, few, many, or a class where the clone is expanded.

>14|TRBV28|NA|TRBJ1-1|few
TGTGCCATTAGGGGGGGGTGGCCGAACACTGAAGCTTTCTTT
CAIRGGWPNTEAFF
>14|TRBV30|NA|TRBJ2-7|NA
TGTGCCTGGAGACCTTTGGGACATAACTACGAGCAGTACTTC
CAWRPLGHNYEQYF
>15|TRBV7-3|TRBD2|TRBJ2-1|many
TGTGCCAGCAGCTTATTGGCGGGAGGGCCAAATGAGCAGTTCTTC
CASSLLAGGPNEQFF
>14|TRBV11-2|TRBD1|TRBJ2-3|NA
TGTGCCAGCGGGACAGGGGGCGCAGCAGATGCGCAGTATTTT
CASGTGGAADAQYF
>17|TRBV7-2|TRBD2|TRBJ2-1|few
TGTGCCAGCAGCTTAGCTCCTGCTAGCGGAAGTTACAATGGGCAGTTCTTC
CASSLAPASGSYNGQFF
>16|TRBV6-5|TRBD1|TRBJ2-2|NA
TGTGCCAGCAGTTACGCCGGGACAGGGTCAATCGGGGAGCTGTTTTTT
CASSYAGTGSIGELFF
>15|TRBV7-9|TRBD1|TRBJ2-7|NA
TGTGCCAGCAGATCACAGGGGGCGGGAGTCCACGAGCAGTACTTC
CASRSQGAGVHEQYF
>16|TRBV28|TRBD2|TRBJ2-4|few
TGTGCCAGCGGTTTACAGCGGGAGGGCGGCAAAAACATTCAGTACTTC
CASGLQREGGKNIQYF
>10|TRBV6-2/TRBV6-3|NA|TRBJ2-2|few
TGTGCCTCTTCGGACGGGGAGCTGTTTTTT
CASSDGELFF
>16|TRBV6-1|TRBD2|TRBJ2-3|few
TGTGCCAGCAGTGGACTAGCGAACTTTCACACAGATACGCAGTATTTT
CASSGLANFHTDTQYF
>15|TRBV6-2/TRBV6-3|NA|TRBJ1-2|many
TGTGCCAGCAGTGACTTACGGGGCCTTAACTATGGCTACACCTTC
CASSDLRGLNYGYTF
>14|TRBV20-1|TRBD1|TRBJ2-7|few
TGCAGTGCTAGATCCGGGACAGCGGACTACGAGCAGTACTTC
CSARSGTADYEQYF
>14|TRBV7-8|TRBD1|TRBJ2-2|few
TGTGCCAGCAGGTCGACAGGGTACACCGGGGAGCTGTTTTTT
CASRSTGYTGELFF
>16|TRBV5-1|TRBD2|TRBJ2-2|NA
TGCGCCAGCAGCTTGGGACTAGCGGGAGTGTCGGGGGAGCTGTTTTTT
CASSLGLAGVSGELFF
>15|TRBV12-3/TRBV12-4|NA|TRBJ2-5|many
TGTGCCAGCAGTCCGGGACTTCGGAACCAAGAGACCCAGTACTTC
CASSPGLRNQETQYF
>15|TRBV5-1|NA|TRBJ1-2|NA
TGCGCCAGCAGCTTGGATCCTACACTTAACTATGGCTACACCTTC
CASSLDPTLNYGYTF
>16|TRBV5-1|TRBD1|TRBJ1-4|few
TGCGCCAGCAGCCCCGGGACAGGGGTGGCTAATGAAAAACTGTTTTTT
CASSPGTGVANEKLFF
>15|TRBV20-1|NA|TRBJ2-2|few
TGCAGTGCTAGAGAAGCCAGGGTGGACACCGGGGAGCTGTTTTTT
CSAREARVDTGELFF
>15|TRBV2|TRBD2|TRBJ2-3|NA
TGTGCCAGCAGTGAACCTAGCGGGAGCACAGATACGCAGTATTTT
CASSEPSGSTDTQYF
>15|TRBV4-2|TRBD1|TRBJ1-2|few
TGTGCCAGCAGCCAAGACCCGCAGGGGGCTAATGGCTACACCTTC
CASSQDPQGANGYTF
>14|TRBV7-2|NA|TRBJ2-7|many
TGTGCCAGCTCTAAAAGGGGGGGAGTCTACGAGCAGTACTTC
CASSKRGGVYEQYF
>14|TRBV10-1|NA|TRBJ2-2|few
TGCGCCAGCAGAGGACAGCAAGCCACCGGGGAGCTGTTTTTT
CASRGQQATGELFF
>17|TRBV12-3/TRBV12-4|TRBD2|TRBJ2-6|few
TGTGCCAGCAGTGGTACTAGCGGGTGGGAGGGGGCCAACGTCCTGACTTTC
CASSGTSGWEGANVLTF
>16|TRBV3-1|TRBD1|TRBJ1-2|NA
TGTGCCAGCAGCCAAGATGTGAGACAGGGGGCGGTTGGCTACACCTTC
CASSQDVRQGAVGYTF
>15|TRBV11-2|TRBD2|TRBJ2-5|few
TGTGCCAGCAGCCGACTAGCGGGAGGGCAAGAGACCCAGTACTTC
CASSRLAGGQETQYF
>13|TRBV20-1|TRBD1|TRBJ1-4|many
TGCAGTGCTCCCATAAGGGGGCTTGAAAAACTGTTTTTT
CSAPIRGLEKLFF
>13|TRBV28|NA|TRBJ1-6|many
TGTGCCAGCAGTCCCAGGGACATTACACCCCTCCACTTT
CASSPRDITPLHF
>14|TRBV6-2/TRBV6-3|NA|TRBJ2-7|NA
TGTGCCAGCACCCACACTAGAGGCGGCTACGAGCAGTACTTC
CASTHTRGGYEQYF
>15|TRBV6-5|TRBD1|TRBJ1-3|NA
TGTGCCAGCAGTTACGATTTAAGGGGGCGAAACACCATATATTTT
CASSYDLRGRNTIYF
>11|TRBV20-1|NA|TRBJ1-3|NA
TGCAGTGGGAGTTCTGGAAACACCATATATTTT
CSGSSGNTIYF
>15|TRBV4-3|NA|TRBJ1-1|few
TGCGCCAGCAGCCTACAAGACAGAGTGAACACTGAAGCTTTCTTT
CASSLQDRVNTEAFF
>15|TRBV2|TRBD1|TRBJ2-4|NA
TGTGCCAGCAGCCGGACAGGGGGCTCTAAAAACATTCAGTACTTC
CASSRTGGSKNIQYF
>15|TRBV19|NA|TRBJ2-2|NA
TGTGCCAGTAGTCCAAGGACTCCGAACACCGGGGAGCTGTTTTTT
CASSPRTPNTGELFF
>14|TRBV6-1|NA|TRBJ2-2|many
TGTGCCAGCGCTGGTGAGGTTTTCACCGGGGAGCTGTTTTTT
CASAGEVFTGELFF
>15|TRBV12-3/TRBV12-4|NA|TRBJ1-1|many
TGTGCCAGCAGTTTAGAATCAGGATTGAACACTGAAGCTTTCTTT
CASSLESGLNTEAFF
>15|TRBV10-3|TRBD1|TRBJ2-3|NA
TGTGCCATCAGTCCTGACAGGGGGCTGGCAGATACGCAGTATTTT
CAISPDRGLADTQYF
>15|TRBV5-5|NA|TRBJ1-2|few
TGTGCCAGCAGCTTGGTAGCAGAAGCTAACTATGGCTACACCTTC
CASSLVAEANYGYTF
>15|TRBV2|NA|TRBJ1-6|few
TGTGCCAGCAGTGAAGCGCTTTCCGATAATTCACCCCTCCACTTT
CASSEALSDNSPLHF
>16|TRBV3-1|TRBD2|TRBJ2-1|few
TGTGCCAGCAGCCGCACACTAGCGGGGCTAAACAATGAGCAGTTCTTC
CASSRTLAGLNNEQFF
>13|TRBV29-1|TRBD1|TRBJ2-2|few
TGCAGCGTCAGGGGGCGCAGCACCGGGGAGCTGTTTTTT
CSVRGRSTGELFF
>15|TRBV28|TRBD1|TRBJ2-1|many
TGTGCCAGCAGGGGACAGGGGGCGAGTCACAATGAGCAGTTCTTC
CASRGQGASHNEQFF
>16|TRBV9|NA|TRBJ2-3|few
TGTGCCAGCAGCCCCCGGGACTCACTGAGGGTGGATACGCAGTATTTT
CASSPRDSLRVDTQYF
>16|TRBV5-1|TRBD2|TRBJ2-1|few
TGCGCCAGCAGAGGCTCCAGCGGGGGCCCATACAATGAGCAGTTCTTC
CASRGSSGGPYNEQFF
>12|TRBV6-1|TRBD1|TRBJ1-1|few
TGTGCCAGCATCCGGGACAGGTTCGCGGCTTTCTTT
CASIRDRFAAFF
>16|TRBV7-2|NA|TRBJ2-2|many
TGTGCCAGCACCAGCCGCCCGGGACATAACACCGGGGAGCTGTTTTTT
CASTSRPGHNTGELFF
>14|TRBV19|NA|TRBJ2-1|few
TGTGCCAGTAGTTGGGGGGAGTCCTACAATGAGCAGTTCTTC
CASSWGESYNEQFF
>14|TRBV5-1|NA|TRBJ2-2|NA
TGCGCCAGCAGCTTGGTCAGTCCCCCCGGGGAGCTGTTTTTT
CASSLVSPPGELFF
>14|TRBV20-1|NA|TRBJ2-3|many
TGCAGTGCTAGGGGCGGGACAGCTACAGATACGCAGTATTTT
CSARGGTATDTQYF
>13|TRBV30|TRBD1|TRBJ2-7|NA
TGTGCCTGGGGTCCGGACAGGGTCTACGAGCAGTACTTC
CAWGPDRVYEQYF
>13|TRBV7-6|NA|TRBJ2-3|NA
TGTGCCAGCAGCCTATATGCGGAAGATACGCAGTATTTT
CASSLYAEDTQYF